These 31 T cell receptor beta chains were all obtained from the same sample, sequenced in a study of blood T cell repertoires in COVID-19. Only in-frame clones appear in the TCRdb table, and some are missing; sequencing was by immunoSEQ multiplex PCR. This table has about 220,000 clones, under 90% appearing once. The sequencing sample was made of peripheral blood. These TCRs come from a man between 25 and 39 years old with active or convalescent COVID-19.

J is TRBJ1-5 and V is TRBV10-3; no definite D call. The CDR3 runs 12 residues. Per germline, CDR1 ENHRY and CDR2 SYGVKD. V dropped 8 bases and J dropped 2 bases, with 7 bases sitting between them. The chain's CDR3 is CAIGPGNQPQHF. The DNA for the CDR3 is TGTGCCATCGGGCCGGGCAATCAGCCCCAGCATTTT.

The V call is TRBV4-3, the J call TRBJ1-5; no reliable D call. Trimming cost V 4 bases and J 0 bases, with 13 bases left between them. Per the germline V gene, CDR1 is LGHNA and CDR2 is YSLEER. This CDR3 contains 16 residues. The DNA for the CDR3 is TGCGCCAGCAGCCCAACGAGAGCCATTAGCAATCAGCCCCAGCATTTT. This gives the protein CASSPTRAISNQPQHF.

The rearrangement links TRBV6-5 to TRBJ1-5; TRBD1 might be the D (6 bases). This CDR3 contains 14 residues. Per the germline V gene, CDR1 is MNHEY and CDR2 is SVGAGI. V was pared by 6 bases and J by 1 base, with 10 bases between. The CDR3 nucleotides read TGTGCCAGCAGGCACCAGGGGAGCAATCAGCCCCAGCATTTT. It translates to CASRHQGSNQPQHF.

The chain uses TRBV6-4 and TRBJ1-2, with 9 bases identical to TRBD1. V gave up 5 bases and J gave up 10 bases; unmatched junction bases: 14. CDR3 size: 15 residues. Per the germline V gene, CDR1 is MRHNA and CDR2 is SNTAGT. In DNA form, the CDR3 reads TGTGCCAGCAGTCCTACCGGGACAGGGTTGATTGACTACACCTTC. Encoded protein: CASSPTGTGLIDYTF.

The V call is TRBV6-2 or TRBV6-3, the J call TRBJ2-2; D is possibly TRBD1 (5 bases). The CDR3 is 14 amino acids. Germline V CDR1 and CDR2: MNHEY, SVGEGT. Trimming removed 5 bases from V and 6 bases from J, with 13 bases in between. The CDR3 region is CASSIGPGPGELFF. The CDR3 bases are TGTGCCAGCAGTATTGGTCCAGGGCCCGGGGAGCTGTTTTTT.

This chain links TRBV28 with TRBJ1-5, with a weak D call TRBD1 (6 bases). Germline assignment: CDR1 MDHEN and CDR2 SYDVKM. V gave up 6 bases and J gave up 0 bases, with 15 bases separating them. CDR3 length equals 16 residues. CDR3 nucleotides: TGTGCCAGCAGCCGGACAGAGGCTTATAGCAATCAGCCCCAGCATTTT. Its translation is CASSRTEAYSNQPQHF.

This chain joins TRBV6-1 and TRBJ2-7, with a weak D call TRBD1 (6 bases). Germline V gives CDR1 MNHNS, CDR2 SASEGT. Trimming shortened V by 3 bases and J by 4 bases, and 19 bases separated the two germline ends. CDR3 length: 16 residues. CDR3: CASSDEWQGMEYEQYF. The CDR3 DNA reads as TGTGCCAGCAGTGACGAGTGGCAGGGGATGGAATACGAGCAGTACTTC.

The chain carries TRBV28 and TRBJ1-1; D unresolved. From germline, CDR1 is MDHEN and CDR2 SYDVKM. Trimming pared 8 bases from V and 1 base from J, leaving 20 bases between. The CDR3 runs 16 residues. The CDR3 protein is CASLRLATQGNTEAFF. The DNA for the CDR3 is TGTGCCAGCCTCAGGTTGGCGACGCAAGGGAACACTGAAGCTTTCTTT.

The rearrangement links TRBV6-2 or TRBV6-3 to TRBJ2-1, with 10 bases fitting TRBD2. From germline, CDR1 is MNHEY and CDR2 SVGEGT. J gave up 7 bases and V 7 bases, and 7 bases lay outside the gene matches. The CDR3 has 14 amino acids. CDR3 amino acids: CASIPSGRRNEQFF. The CDR3 DNA sequence: TGTGCCAGCATCCCTAGCGGGAGAAGGAATGAGCAGTTCTTC.

The chain combines TRBV9 with TRBJ2-7; 8 bases are shared with TRBD2. The V gene end was trimmed by 5 bases and the J gene end by 4 bases; junction bases not matched to a gene: 8. Germline lookup yields CDR1 SGDLS and CDR2 YYNGEE. The CDR3 extends over 14 amino acids. The CDR3 reads CASSGGTSGYEQYF. CDR3 DNA sequence: TGTGCCAGCAGTGGAGGCACTAGCGGTTACGAGCAGTACTTC. Variable domain in full (rest from reference TRBV9 and TRBJ2-7): DSGVTQTPKHLITATGQRVTLRCSPRSGDLSVYWYQQSLDQGLQFLIQYYNGEERAKGNILERFSAQQFPDLHSELNLSSLELGDSALYFCASSGGTSGYEQYFGPGTRLTVT.

This chain joins TRBV28 and TRBJ2-5; D is unresolved. Germline CDR1 MDHEN, CDR2 SYDVKM. V lost 3 bases to trimming and J lost 2 bases, with 16 bases between them. The CDR3 runs to 16 residues. Here the CDR3 DNA reads TGTGCCAGCAGTTTGTCGGGTGGTAGTTGGCAAGAGACCCAGTACTTC. It codes for CASSLSGGSWQETQYF.

The V and J genes are TRBV19 and TRBJ2-7, with D perhaps matching TRBD1 (6 bases). Trimming took off 7 bases at V and 2 bases at J, with 12 bases between the two ends. The CDR3 spans 13 residues. Germline CDR1 and CDR2: LNHDA and SQIVND (reference sequence). CDR3 bases: TGTGCCAGTACCCCCCGGACAGCCTACGAGCAGTACTTC. This translates into CASTPRTAYEQYF.

In this sample, this clone turned up once. This chain uses TRBV29-1 with TRBJ1-5, with D unclear. The CDR3 consists of 13 residues. V was shortened by 6 bases and J by 4 bases, with 13 bases between the two germline ends. Germline CDR1 and CDR2: SQVTM and ANQGSEA. The CDR3 reads CSVWTDSNQPQHF. The CDR3 DNA sequence: TGCAGCGTGTGGACTGATAGTAATCAGCCCCAGCATTTT.

The chain couples TRBV9 to TRBJ2-1; 7 bases agree with TRBD2. Germline-derived CDR1 and CDR2 are SGDLS and YYNGEE. With 0 bases clipped from V and 0 bases from J, the junction kept 9 bases outside the gene matches. The CDR3 loop spans 18 amino acids. The CDR3 nucleotides are TGTGCCAGCAGCGTAGTTAGTAGCGGGCCCGACTCCTACAATGAGCAGTTCTTC. Its protein product is CASSVVSSGPDSYNEQFF. Combining the CDR3 with reference TRBV9 and TRBJ2-1 gives the whole variable domain DSGVTQTPKHLITATGQRVTLRCSPRSGDLSVYWYQQSLDQGLQFLIQYYNGEERAKGNILERFSAQQFPDLHSELNLSSLELGDSALYFCASSVVSSGPDSYNEQFFGPGTRLTVL.

The chain couples TRBV7-8 to TRBJ2-7; 10 bases match TRBD2. The CDR3 loop spans 18 amino acids. J gave up 1 base and V 4 bases, and 13 bases lay outside the gene matches. Germline CDR1 and CDR2: SGHVS and FQNEAQ. CDR3 nucleotides: TGTGCCAGCAGCTCCCCTAAGGGTAGCGGGAGGTCTTCCTACGAGCAGTACTTC. This translates into CASSSPKGSGRSSYEQYF.

This clone showed up just once. The CDR3: CASSLPGQGYEQYF. CDR3 nucleotide sequence: TGTGCCAGCAGTTTACCGGGACAGGGATACGAGCAGTACTTC. The rearrangement uses TRBV28 and TRBJ2-7, with 9 bases lining up with TRBD1. The CDR3 runs to 14 residues. Germline CDR1 and CDR2: MDHEN and SYDVKM. J was trimmed by 4 bases and V by 2 bases; bases with no gene match: 3.

V usage is TRBV9 and J usage is TRBJ2-2; D is unclear. Germline V CDR1 and CDR2: SGDLS, YYNGEE. V lost 7 bases and J lost 2, with 12 bases in between. The CDR3 covers 14 residues. The CDR3 loop reads CASRLGLNTGELFF. The CDR3 bases are TGTGCCAGCCGCTTGGGCCTAAACACCGGGGAGCTGTTTTTT.

Turning to this clone: Other nucleotide sequences in the sample specify the same CDR3. The V gene is TRBV7-6, the J gene TRBJ2-3; weak D call: TRBD1 (6 bases). This CDR3 has 15 amino acids. V was cut by 0 bases and J by 2 bases, with 9 bases left in between. The germline V gene has CDR1 SGHVS and CDR2 FNYEAQ. This CDR3 reads CASSLAGASTDTQYF. CDR3 nucleotides: TGTGCCAGCAGCTTAGCGGGGGCCTCCACAGATACGCAGTATTTT.

This clone was detected a few times. This rearrangement joins TRBV11-2 to TRBJ2-1; 10 bases line up with TRBD1. J gave up 5 bases and V 5 bases, and 9 bases lay outside the gene matches. The CDR3 has 16 amino acids. CDR1 is SGHAT, CDR2 FQNNGV, per germline. CDR3 in amino acids: CASSPRGTGVNNEQFF. The CDR3 region has the DNA TGTGCCAGCAGCCCCCGAGGGACAGGGGTAAACAATGAGCAGTTCTTC.

The chain has TRBV19 and TRBJ1-2; D might be TRBD1 (6 bases). The germline CDR1 and CDR2 sequences are LNHDA and SQIVND (reference sequence). This CDR3 has 15 amino acids. The V end was cut by 6 bases, the J end by 7 bases, with 21 bases between. The CDR3 region is CASRWTVPSFFGYTF. Written as DNA, the CDR3 is TGTGCCAGTAGGTGGACAGTTCCCTCTTTCTTTGGCTACACCTTC.

The genes are TRBV19 and TRBJ2-7, with no clear D. CDR3 length equals 13 residues. Trimming took 1 base from V and 3 from J, leaving 7 bases between them. The germline CDR1 and CDR2 sequences are LNHDA and SQIVND (reference sequence). In nucleotides, the CDR3 is TGTGCCAGTAGTATAGTTCCCTTCTACGAGCAGTACTTC. This encodes CASSIVPFYEQYF.

This chain connects TRBV6-5 to TRBJ1-6; D may be TRBD1 (6 bases). The CDR3 contains 14 residues. With 5 bases removed from V and 10 bases from J, the gap between germline ends came to 15 bases. Germline V gene lookup returns CDR1 MNHEY and CDR2 SVGAGI. CDR3 residues: CASSQRGGRSPLHF. CDR3 in DNA: TGTGCCAGCAGTCAAAGGGGGGGCAGATCACCCCTCCACTTT.

V usage is TRBV28 and J usage is TRBJ2-3; 7 nucleotides agree with TRBD2. V gave up 10 bases and J gave up 5 bases; unmatched junction bases: 12. This CDR3 contains 14 residues. Germline CDR1 is MDHEN and CDR2 is SYDVKM. The CDR3 loop reads CATWRWGGEDTQYF. The CDR3 DNA sequence: TGTGCCACATGGAGATGGGGGGGGGAAGATACGCAGTATTTT.

CDR3 loop: CANRDINSPLHF. DNA for the CDR3: TGTGCCAACCGGGACATAAATTCACCCCTCCACTTT. The chain carries TRBV6-5 and TRBJ1-6; a possible D gene is TRBD1 (6 bases). Per germline, CDR1 MNHEY and CDR2 SVGAGI. The V end lost 10 bases, the J end lost 7 bases, and 11 bases lay between the germline ends. The CDR3 covers 12 residues.

This rearrangement joins TRBV11-2 to TRBJ1-2; D gene uncertain. In germline, CDR1 is SGHAT, CDR2 FQNNGV. Deletions cut 0 bases from V and 3 bases from J, with 11 bases between. This CDR3 comprises 15 residues. In nucleotides, the CDR3 is TGTGCCAGCAGCTTAGATCGGGTCGGCTACTATGGCTACACCTTC. Protein product: CASSLDRVGYYGYTF. The variable domain in full, with the rest retrieved from reference TRBV11-2 and TRBJ1-2, is EAGVAQSPRYKIIEKRQSVAFWCNPISGHATLYWYQQILGQGPKLLIQFQNNGVVDDSQLPKDRFSAERLKGVDSTLKIQPAKLEDSAVYLCASSLDRVGYYGYTFGSGTRLTVV.

The V and J genes are TRBV5-4 and TRBJ2-5; TRBD2 is a possible D gene (6 bases). CDR1 SGHNT and CDR2 YYREEE come from the germline V gene (reference sequence). V lost 4 bases to trimming and J lost 4 bases, with 14 bases between them. The CDR3 loop spans 14 amino acids. CDR3 DNA: TGTGCCAGCAGCCGGGACTTGGGGAGAGAGACCCAGTACTTC. Encoded protein: CASSRDLGRETQYF.

V and J are TRBV7-2 and TRBJ2-5; 8 nucleotides line up with TRBD2. The junction had 6 bases not matched to a gene; V was cut back by 1 base and J by 2 bases. The CDR3 sequence is 16 residues long. Per the germline V gene, CDR1 is SGHTA and CDR2 is FQGNSA. The CDR3 region has the DNA TGTGCCAGCAGCTTAGTTTCGGGGGGGGGACAAGAGACCCAGTACTTC. Its protein is CASSLVSGGGQETQYF.

The sample holds one count of this clone. The chain employs TRBV6-5 and TRBJ1-6; D perhaps matches TRBD1 (6 bases). The CDR3 has 13 amino acids. The V gene's germline CDR1 is MNHEY and CDR2 SVGAGI. V was clipped by 8 bases and J by 8 bases, with 13 bases between them. CDR3 DNA sequence: TGTGCCAGCCGGGACATTCGAGATTCACCCCTCCACTTT. This codes for CASRDIRDSPLHF.

This clone was recorded a few times. The V and J genes are TRBV4-3 and TRBJ1-6; 8 nucleotides agree with TRBD1. Germline V gene data show CDR1 as LGHNA and CDR2 as YSLEER. J lost 6 bases, V lost 1 base, and 2 bases had no gene match. The CDR3 consists of 15 residues. The CDR3 sequence is CASSQAQGGNSPLHF. The CDR3 DNA reads as TGCGCCAGCAGCCAAGCACAGGGGGGTAATTCACCCCTCCACTTT.

The chain is built from TRBV2 and TRBJ1-5; TRBD1 aligns across 10 bases. The CDR3 sequence is 18 residues long. Trimming cost V 5 bases and J 3 bases; bases outside gene matches: 13. Germline CDR1 reads SNHLY; CDR2 reads FYNNEI. In DNA, the CDR3 is TGTGCCAGCAGTAACCCCGGGACAGGGGTTTCATACAATCAGCCCCAGCATTTT. Encoded protein: CASSNPGTGVSYNQPQHF.

The rearrangement uses TRBV6-4 and TRBJ2-1; the match to TRBD2 covers 10 bases. V was pared by 5 bases and J by 3 bases, with 7 bases of the junction left unmatched. CDR3 length: 16 amino acids. Looked up from germline, CDR1 is MRHNA and CDR2 is SNTAGT. CDR3 nucleotide sequence: TGTGCCAGCAGTCTTACCGGGACTAGCGACTACAATGAGCAGTTCTTC. Its translation is CASSLTGTSDYNEQFF.